Below are 10 T cell receptor beta chains sequenced from a single sample in a study of molecular identifiers for immune sequencing clone quantification. TCRdb reanalysed the PCR reads using MiXCR and keeps one entry per CDR3 protein. The sample lists over 55,000 distinct CDR3 sequences, around a sixth seen once, with approximately 1.5% in the top ten. The sequencing input was naive CD8+ T cells from blood, with Jurkat cell RNA spiked in. Sample subset: FACS-sorted CD8+CD4-CCR7+CD45RA+ naive T cells. The receptors were gathered from a human donor in good health. Some libraries in this study had Jurkat cell RNA spiked in.

CDR3 DNA: TGTGCCAGTAGTATGACTAGCGGGGGCTACAATGAGCAGTTCTTC. Translated, it gives CASSMTSGGYNEQFF. The chain employs TRBV19 and TRBJ2-1, with 12 bases matching TRBD2. The germline V gene has CDR1 LNHDA and CDR2 SQIVND (reference sequence). The CDR3 consists of 15 residues. Trimming took 3 bases from V and 3 from J; bases not matched to a gene: 0.

This clonotype was recorded at least ten times. The V gene is TRBV6-5, the J gene TRBJ2-5, with 13 bases matching TRBD2. CDR3 size: 20 residues. From germline, CDR1 is MNHEY and CDR2 SVGAGI. Trimming removed 3 bases from V and 4 bases from J; junction bases left unmatched: 17. The CDR3 nucleotides read TGTGCCAGCAGTTATCCCAGACTAGCGGGAGGATTATCGGTTGGAGAGACCCAGTACTTC. Translation: CASSYPRLAGGLSVGETQYF.

Details on this clonotype: This could be a read error, since a much larger clone is one nucleotide away. The chain uses TRBV7-9 and TRBJ1-6, with a tentative D call TRBD1 (6 bases). CDR3 length equals 16 residues. The germline gives CDR1 SEHNR, CDR2 FQNEAQ (reference sequence). CDR3 sequence: CASGLAPGEQNSPLHF. The CDR3 DNA reads as TGTGCCAGCGGCTTAGCTCCAGGGGAACAGAATTCACCCCTCCACTTT. Variable domain in full (rest from reference TRBV7-9 and TRBJ1-6): DTGVSQNPRHKITKRGQNVTFRCDPISEHNRLYWYRQTLGQGPEFLTYFQNEAQLEKSRLLSDRFSAERPKGSFSTLEIQRTEQGDSAMYLCASGLAPGEQNSPLHFGNGTRLTVT.

This clonotype was found many times. The chain joins TRBV5-6 to TRBJ2-7; D call uncertain. This CDR3 region has 11 residues. CDR1 SGHDT and CDR2 YYEEEE come from the germline V gene. Trimming shortened V by 3 bases and J by 7 bases, and 8 bases separated the two germline ends. CDR3 region: CASSSLEEQYF. The DNA for the CDR3 is TGTGCCAGCAGCTCCCTAGAGGAGCAGTACTTC.

This clonotype was counted ten times or more. This chain connects TRBV28 to TRBJ2-3; perhaps TRBD1 as D (5 bases). CDR3 length: 13 residues. In germline, CDR1 is MDHEN, CDR2 SYDVKM. Trimming cost V 3 bases and J 6 bases, with 10 bases left between them. DNA for the CDR3: TGTGCCAGCAGTTTCAGGGTGGGGGATACGCAGTATTTT. Its protein product is CASSFRVGDTQYF.

The gene calls are TRBV7-6 and TRBJ2-7; TRBD1 or TRBD2 may be the D gene (5 bases each). Germline lookup yields CDR1 SGHVS and CDR2 FNYEAQ. V shed 1 base and J shed 4 bases, with 14 bases lying between them. CDR3 size: 15 residues. The CDR3 sequence: CASSLGGDGLYEQYF. The CDR3 region has the DNA TGTGCCAGCAGCTTAGGAGGGGACGGATTATACGAGCAGTACTTC.

As for this clonotype: A much more abundant neighbour one base away suggests this may be a read error. The genes are TRBV27 and TRBJ2-1, with D tentatively TRBD1 (6 bases). The germline V gene has CDR1 MNHEY and CDR2 SMNVEV (reference sequence). The CDR3 runs to 14 residues. V dropped 8 bases and J dropped 5 bases, with 16 bases sitting between them. CDR3: CASGPRTDDNEQFF. Written as DNA, the CDR3 is TGTGCCAGCGGTCCTAGGACAGACGACAATGAGCAGTTCTTC.

This clonotype was seen many times. V is TRBV5-4 and J is TRBJ2-3; 9 bases agree with TRBD1. The CDR3 extends over 17 amino acids. Trimming removed 6 bases from V and 2 bases from J; junction bases left unmatched: 13. The V gene's germline CDR1 is SGHNT and CDR2 YYREEE (reference sequence). In nucleotides, the CDR3 is TGTGCCAGCACCTGGGGATGGGGGACAGGGCCCACAGATACGCAGTATTTT. It is translated as CASTWGWGTGPTDTQYF.

This clonotype was seen many times. The CDR3 reads CASSPLAGAVPGELFF. In DNA form, the CDR3 reads TGTGCCAGCAGCCCCCTGGCGGGAGCGGTACCCGGGGAGCTGTTTTTT. V usage is TRBV3-1 and J usage is TRBJ2-2; the match to TRBD2 covers 7 bases. J was trimmed by 6 bases and V by 4 bases; bases with no gene match: 11. The CDR3 extends over 16 amino acids. Germline V gives CDR1 LGHDT, CDR2 YNNKEL (reference sequence).

This clonotype was counted at least ten times. J is TRBJ1-2 and V is TRBV12-3 or TRBV12-4; 9 bases fit TRBD1. This CDR3 has 14 residues. Trimming removed 7 bases from V and 2 bases from J; junction bases left unmatched: 5. The CDR3 coding sequence is TGTGCCAGCATCCCGACAGGGGGGAACTATGGCTACACCTTC. This encodes CASIPTGGNYGYTF.